The source of this T cell receptor beta chain is a study of T cells in narcolepsy. The CDR3 is made up of 16 amino acids. Looked up from germline, CDR1 is LGHNA and CDR2 is YSLEER. V was trimmed by 0 bases and J by 2 bases, leaving 11 bases between them. Some clones are missing from TCRdb's copy, which holds only in-frame ones; the method was immunoSEQ multiplex PCR. The data contain tens of thousands of clones, 70% to 80% of them singletons. The sequence was obtained from a human donor with narcolepsy. The chain employs TRBV4-3 and TRBJ2-1, with D possibly matching TRBD2 (6 bases). Material for sequencing was CD45RA- memory CD4+ T cells from PBMCs. CDR3 in amino acids: CASSQELARAYNEQFF. CDR3 bases: TGCGCCAGCAGCCAAGAACTAGCAAGGGCCTACAATGAGCAGTTCTTC.